The clone carrying this T cell receptor (beta chain) was observed a handful of times. The CDR3 runs to 11 residues. The V gene's germline CDR1 is MNHEY and CDR2 SMNVEV (reference sequence). Trimming took off 4 bases at V and 3 bases at J, with 2 bases between the two ends. This entry is derived from a study of blood T cell repertoires in COVID-19. Study-wide background: COVID-19 samples, acute and convalescent, were from the United States, Italy and Spain. The analysed material was cDNA or gDNA that came from T cells, B-cell-depleted T cells, or PBMCs.

Original processing methods: Amplification of reference gene primers was used by the study to estimate nucleated cell counts. Sequencing was performed with immunoSEQ multiplex PCR; in TCRdb, only in-frame clones are kept and a portion is missing. V and J calls and clone size follow that table, whereas D and trimming were derived from the DNA. The sample records roughly 260,000 clones, around 86% being singletons. The sequence was obtained from a man aged 40-50 years who had recovered from COVID-19. The chain is built from TRBV27 and TRBJ2-3; D not resolved. The sequenced sample consisted of peripheral blood. CDR3 in amino acids: CASSSTDTQYF. CDR3 in DNA: TGTGCCAGCAGTTCGACAGATACGCAGTATTTT.